The source of this TCR beta chain is a study of cytomegalovirus exposure and HLA in healthy donors. Study results and limitations: A missense variant in DCLRE1C was later tied to TCR beta V- and J-gene trimming.

Germline V gene data show CDR1 as WSHSY and CDR2 as SAAADI. This CDR3 has 15 amino acids. V shed 7 bases and J 1 base; nucleotides not matched to a gene: 6. As concerns this clone: The antigen is unknown.

PCR amplification relied on 60 Vbeta primers (plus 13 Jbeta primers). TCRdb's table, derived via immunoSEQ multiplex PCR, lists solely in-frame clones and lacks some. The sample contains 180,000 or so clones, about 75% of which appear only once. The sequenced sample consisted of PBMCs. The receptor was derived from a woman aged 40 to 50 in good health and CMV-seropositive. The V and J genes are TRBV10-2 and TRBJ2-2, with 7 bases that match TRBD2. The CDR3 loop is CASTVGLLNTGELFF. DNA of the CDR3: TGCGCCAGCACTGTGGGACTATTGAACACCGGGGAGCTGTTTTTT.